This entry describes one TCR beta chain. The target antigen is unknown. Unique molecular identifiers were used in preparing the TCRbeta library. MiXCR, applied by TCRdb to the PCR reads, yields one record per CDR3 protein. This table holds hundreds of thousands of distinct CDR3 sequences, 15% to 20% found once. This specimen belongs to a study of T-cell reconstitution after alpha-beta-depleted transplantation in children. Study results and limitations: Several hundred rapidly expanded clones from non-depleted graft cells reportedly supplied alpha-beta T cells about two months post-transplant. Some patients' high day-60 TCRbeta diversity was traced to surviving recipient T cells and thymic progenitors. After one year, T-cell counts and TCRbeta diversity mostly came from new T cells.

The material was PBMCs, mostly from graft donor cells, obtained 360 days after TCRalphabeta/CD19-depleted stem cell transplant. The origin of this receptor is a male patient aged 2-9 years who had a stem cell transplant for acute lymphoblastic leukemia, so the T cells may come from the graft donor.

The CDR3 region is CASSFTGTGSTEAFF. The CDR3 bases are TGCGCCAGCAGCTTTACCGGGACAGGTTCCACTGAAGCTTTCTTT. This sequence joins TRBV5-1 and TRBJ1-1; 8 bases are a match to TRBD1. Trimming removed 2 bases from V and 4 bases from J; junction bases left unmatched: 7. Per the germline V gene, CDR1 is SGHRS and CDR2 is YFSETQ. The CDR3 totals 15 residues.